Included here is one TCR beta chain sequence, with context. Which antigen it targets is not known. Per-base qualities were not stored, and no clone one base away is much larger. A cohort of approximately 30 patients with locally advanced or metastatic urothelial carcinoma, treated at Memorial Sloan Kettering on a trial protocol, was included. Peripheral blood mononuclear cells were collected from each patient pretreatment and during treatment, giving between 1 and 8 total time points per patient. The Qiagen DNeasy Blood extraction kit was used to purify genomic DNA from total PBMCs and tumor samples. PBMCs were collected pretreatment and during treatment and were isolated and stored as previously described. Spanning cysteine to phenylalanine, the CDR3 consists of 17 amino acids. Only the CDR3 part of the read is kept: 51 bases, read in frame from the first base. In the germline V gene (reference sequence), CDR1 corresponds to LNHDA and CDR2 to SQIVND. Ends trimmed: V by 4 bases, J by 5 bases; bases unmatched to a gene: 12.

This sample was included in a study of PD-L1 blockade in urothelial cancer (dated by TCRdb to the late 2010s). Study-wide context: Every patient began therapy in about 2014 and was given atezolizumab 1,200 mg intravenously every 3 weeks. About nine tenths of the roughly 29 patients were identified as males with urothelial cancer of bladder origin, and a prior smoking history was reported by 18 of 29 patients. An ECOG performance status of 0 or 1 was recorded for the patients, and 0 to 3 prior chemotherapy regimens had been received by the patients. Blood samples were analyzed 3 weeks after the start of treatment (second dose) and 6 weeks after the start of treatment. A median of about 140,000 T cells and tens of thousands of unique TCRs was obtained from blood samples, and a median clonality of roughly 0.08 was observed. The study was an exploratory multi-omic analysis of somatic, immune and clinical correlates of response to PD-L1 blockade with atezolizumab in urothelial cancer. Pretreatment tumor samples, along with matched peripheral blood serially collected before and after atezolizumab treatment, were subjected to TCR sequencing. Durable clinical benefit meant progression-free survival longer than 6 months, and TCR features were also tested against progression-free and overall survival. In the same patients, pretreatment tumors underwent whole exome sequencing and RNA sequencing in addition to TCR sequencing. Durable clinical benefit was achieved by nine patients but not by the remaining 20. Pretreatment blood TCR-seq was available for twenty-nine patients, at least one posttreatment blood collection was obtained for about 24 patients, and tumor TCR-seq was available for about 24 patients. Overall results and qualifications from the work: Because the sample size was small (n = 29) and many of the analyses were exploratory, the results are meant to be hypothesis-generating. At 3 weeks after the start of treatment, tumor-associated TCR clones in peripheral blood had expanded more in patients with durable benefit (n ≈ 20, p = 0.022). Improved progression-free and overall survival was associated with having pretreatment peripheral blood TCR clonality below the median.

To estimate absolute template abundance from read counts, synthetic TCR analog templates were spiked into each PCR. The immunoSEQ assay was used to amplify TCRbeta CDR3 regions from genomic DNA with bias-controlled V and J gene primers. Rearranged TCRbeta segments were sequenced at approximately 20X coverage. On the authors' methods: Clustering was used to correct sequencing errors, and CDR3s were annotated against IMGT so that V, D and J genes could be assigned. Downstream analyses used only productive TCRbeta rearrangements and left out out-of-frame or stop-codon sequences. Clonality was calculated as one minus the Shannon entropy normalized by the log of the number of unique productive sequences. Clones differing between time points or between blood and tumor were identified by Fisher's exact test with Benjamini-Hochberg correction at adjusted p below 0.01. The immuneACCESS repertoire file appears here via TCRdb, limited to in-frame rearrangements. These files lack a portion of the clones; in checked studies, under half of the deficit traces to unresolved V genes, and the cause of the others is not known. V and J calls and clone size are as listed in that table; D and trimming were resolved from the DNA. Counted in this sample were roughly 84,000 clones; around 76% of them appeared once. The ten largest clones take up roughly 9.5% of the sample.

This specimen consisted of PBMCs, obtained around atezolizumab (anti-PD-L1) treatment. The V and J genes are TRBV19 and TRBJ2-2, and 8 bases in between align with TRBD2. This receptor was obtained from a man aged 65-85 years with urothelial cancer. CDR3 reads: CASSNINSGRGTGELFF. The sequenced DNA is TGTGCCAGTAGTAATATCAACAGCGGGAGAGGGACCGGGGAGCTGTTTTTT.